The clone carrying this T cell receptor beta chain occurred once. What it binds is unknown. Its ends do not fully match the called genes, so a read error is possible. This CDR3 has 15 residues. Germline-derived CDR1 and CDR2 are SSHAT and FNYEAQ (reference sequence). This specimen belongs to a study of a mutant IDH1 vaccine in newly diagnosed glioma. Assay used: immunoSEQ multiplex PCR; TCRdb lists only in-frame clones, some missing. The sample has 40,000 or so clones, approximately 84% seen once. As for time point: week 23, last vaccination. Doses comprised 300 ug of mutant IDH1 20-mer peptide each, plus topical imiquimod.

The material was PBMCs, obtained from a glioma patient whose treatment included an IDH1 peptide vaccine. This chain uses TRBV7-7 with TRBJ2-1; 7 bases fit TRBD2. The receptor was isolated from a woman aged 18-30 years with glioma. Some clones in this sample may be carry-over from other donors' samples. The CDR3 DNA is TGTGCTAGCAGCTTACGACTAGCCCCGTACAATGAGCAGTTCTTC. Translated, it gives CASSLRLAPYNEQFF.